These 13 T cell receptor beta chains share one sample of origin, sequenced in a study of CD8+ T cells in alopecia areata. Treatment denoted: oral pan-JAK inhibitor, 5-10 mg twice daily. The sequencing template was cDNA reverse transcribed from extracted RNA. Clones were read by immunoSEQ multiplex PCR, and TCRdb kept only the in-frame ones, dropping some. The table has under 150,000 clones, about 50% seen once. The starting material was CD4+ T cells sorted from blood, obtained at week 4, from a patient treated with tofacitinib. These receptors were obtained from a human donor with alopecia areata.

The table lists this clone with a count of one. CDR3 in amino acids: CSVETGILSNEQFF. DNA of the CDR3: TGCAGCGTTGAAACAGGGATCCTGTCGAATGAGCAGTTCTTC. The rearrangement joins TRBV29-1 to TRBJ2-1, with a weak D call TRBD1 (6 bases). Between the trimmed V and J ends, which lost 2 bases and 7 bases, there was a span of 15 bases. CDR1 and CDR2 from the germline V gene are SQVTM and ANQGSEA. There are 14 residues in the CDR3.

V is TRBV7-9 and J is TRBJ1-4, with D uncertain. Germline values: CDR1 SEHNR, CDR2 FQNEAQ (reference sequence). V gave up 5 bases and J gave up 4 bases, with 14 bases separating them. The CDR3 sequence is 15 residues long. CDR3 bases: TGTGCCAGCAGCCCCACTAGGGATGGTAATGAAAAACTGTTTTTT. Translated, it gives CASSPTRDGNEKLFF.

V is TRBV7-9 and J is TRBJ2-7; 7 nucleotides align to TRBD2. Germline CDR1 SEHNR, CDR2 FQNEAQ (reference sequence). V was pared by 3 bases and J by 6 bases, with 8 bases of the junction left unmatched. This CDR3 is built from 14 residues. CDR3 residues: CASSFMGEGSEQYF. The CDR3 DNA reads TGTGCCAGCAGCTTTATGGGGGAGGGGAGCGAGCAGTACTTC.

The CDR3: CASSQEGVGLSGYTF. Here the CDR3 DNA reads TGCGCCAGCAGCCAAGAGGGCGTAGGTCTTAGCGGCTACACCTTC. The chain has TRBV4-1 and TRBJ1-2; D gene ambiguous. This CDR3 is 15 amino acids long. Deletions cut 0 bases from V and 8 bases from J, with 16 bases between. Germline lookup yields CDR1 MGHRA and CDR2 YSYEKL.

The chain links TRBV30 to TRBJ2-2; the D call may be TRBD1 or TRBD2 (5 bases each). The CDR3 totals 20 residues. Trimming removed 8 bases from V and 0 bases from J, with 31 bases in between. The germline gives CDR1 GTSNPN, CDR2 SVGIG (reference sequence). The CDR3 loop reads CAPFPGADNATRSNTGELFF. Written as DNA, the CDR3 is TGTGCCCCCTTTCCCGGGGCGGACAACGCCACCCGATCGAACACCGGGGAGCTGTTTTTT.

This clone was observed once. The chain carries TRBV28 and TRBJ2-6, with TRBD2 identical over 8 bases. The CDR3 runs to 16 residues. The ends lost 7 bases at V and 4 bases at J; junction bases unmatched: 9. CDR1 and CDR2 from the germline V gene are MDHEN and SYDVKM. Here the CDR3 DNA reads TGTGCCAGCACCCGCGGGGGGCGGACAGGGGCCAACGTCCTGACTTTC. The encoded protein is CASTRGGRTGANVLTF.

The chain uses TRBV5-1 and TRBJ2-2; a possible D gene is TRBD2 (6 bases). This CDR3 region has 15 residues. Trimming stripped 6 bases from V and 5 bases from J, with 17 bases between. The germline gives CDR1 SGHRS, CDR2 YFSETQ. CDR3 in amino acids: CASMTGLTGTGELFF. CDR3 DNA: TGCGCCAGCATGACGGGACTTACGGGGACCGGGGAGCTGTTTTTT.

The chain combines TRBV7-9 with TRBJ2-5; D ambiguous. Trimming left V 4 bases short and J 3 bases short, with 3 bases between. Germline CDR1 SEHNR, CDR2 FQNEAQ (reference sequence). The CDR3 totals 11 residues. The CDR3 region has the DNA TGTGCCAGCAGCTCGGAAGAGACCCAGTACTTC. As protein: CASSSEETQYF.

This clone was found once. This chain uses TRBV4-2 with TRBJ2-2; D may be TRBD1 (6 bases). Looked up from germline, CDR1 is LGHNA and CDR2 is YNFKEQ. The CDR3 length is 15 residues. Trimming pared 4 bases from V and 3 bases from J, leaving 12 bases between. As DNA, the CDR3 is TGTGCCAGCAGCCGAGGACAGTCGGACACCGGGGAGCTGTTTTTT. Translating gives CASSRGQSDTGELFF.

This chain joins TRBV2 and TRBJ2-7; no clear D gene. The germline V and J ends were trimmed by 4 bases and 7 bases, with 20 bases remaining between them. This CDR3 has 15 residues. The V gene's germline CDR1 is SNHLY and CDR2 FYNNEI. CDR3 sequence (DNA): TGTGCCAGCAGTGCGACCCGGTCAAGTTTAAGTGAGCAGTACTTC. It is translated as CASSATRSSLSEQYF.

This clone was counted a few times. This chain links TRBV6-1 with TRBJ1-3; 8 nucleotides match TRBD1. Germline values: CDR1 MNHNS, CDR2 SASEGT. The CDR3 is 17 amino acids. Losses at the gene ends were 3 bases for V and 0 bases for J; bases not matched to a gene: 7. CDR3 sequence: CASSDLNRGSSGNTIYF. CDR3 in DNA: TGTGCCAGCAGTGACTTAAACAGGGGGAGCTCTGGAAACACCATATATTTT.

The chain links TRBV6-5 to TRBJ1-2; tentatively, D is TRBD1 (5 bases). The CDR3 spans 14 residues. The V and J ends lost 5 bases and 5 bases respectively, with 15 bases between them. The germline V gene has CDR1 MNHEY and CDR2 SVGAGI. The CDR3 DNA follows: TGTGCCAGCAGTCGGGACCCTCAAGGATATGGCTACACCTTC. Amino acids: CASSRDPQGYGYTF.

Remarks on this clone: The sample carries other DNA sequences with the same CDR3. The chain couples TRBV5-1 to TRBJ2-5, with unresolved D. The V gene lost 0 bases and the J gene lost 2 bases, with 2 bases spanning the gap. This CDR3 has 12 amino acids. Germline V CDR1 and CDR2: SGHRS, YFSETQ. The CDR3, as DNA: TGCGCCAGCAGCTTGGATCAAGAGACCCAGTACTTC. Translating it yields CASSLDQETQYF.